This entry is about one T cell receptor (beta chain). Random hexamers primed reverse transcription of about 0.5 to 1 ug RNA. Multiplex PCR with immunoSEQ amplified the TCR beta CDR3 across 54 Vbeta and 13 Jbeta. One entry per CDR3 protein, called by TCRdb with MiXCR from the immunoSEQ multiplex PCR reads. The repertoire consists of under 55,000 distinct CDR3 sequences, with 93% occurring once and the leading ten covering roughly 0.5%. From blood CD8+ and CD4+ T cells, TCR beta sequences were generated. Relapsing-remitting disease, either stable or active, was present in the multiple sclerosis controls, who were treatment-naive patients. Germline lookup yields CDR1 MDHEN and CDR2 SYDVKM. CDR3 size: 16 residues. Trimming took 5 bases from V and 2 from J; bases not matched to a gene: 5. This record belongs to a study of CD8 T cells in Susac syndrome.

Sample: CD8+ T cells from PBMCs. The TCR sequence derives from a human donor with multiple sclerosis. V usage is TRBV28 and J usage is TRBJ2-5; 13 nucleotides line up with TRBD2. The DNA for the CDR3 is TGTGCCAGCAGTGATCGACTAGCGGGGGGACAAGAGACCCAGTACTTC. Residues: CASSDRLAGGQETQYF. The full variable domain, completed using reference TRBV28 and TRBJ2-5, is DVKVTQSSRYLVKRTGEKVFLECVQDMDHENMFWYRQDPGLGLRLIYFSYDVKMKEKGDIPEGYSVSREKKERFSLILESASTNQTSMYLCASSDRLAGGQETQYFGPGTRLLVL.